This T cell receptor beta chain was captured in a study of cytomegalovirus exposure and HLA in healthy donors. Points from the study as a whole: The classifier reportedly diagnosed cytomegalovirus status with high specificity and sensitivity. First-cohort TCR clusters tended to co-occur in the roughly 120 validation repertoires, a later analysis found.

Generated by immunoSEQ multiplex PCR, the TCRdb table keeps only in-frame clones and is missing some. Of roughly 84,000 clones detected, approximately 91% appear once; the ten largest clones hold about 1.9%. On this clone: Antigen specificity is unknown.

Losses at the gene ends were 2 bases for V and 0 bases for J; bases not matched to a gene: 5. Looked up from germline, CDR1 is LNHDA and CDR2 is SQIVND (reference sequence). This CDR3 spans 16 amino acids. Source material: PBMCs. The rearrangement joins TRBV19 to TRBJ2-3; 7 positions agree with TRBD2. This clonotype was obtained from a young man in good health and CMV-seronegative. CDR3 loop: CASSIPQRGSTDTQYF. CDR3 nucleotide sequence: TGTGCCAGTAGTATACCGCAGCGGGGAAGCACAGATACGCAGTATTTT.